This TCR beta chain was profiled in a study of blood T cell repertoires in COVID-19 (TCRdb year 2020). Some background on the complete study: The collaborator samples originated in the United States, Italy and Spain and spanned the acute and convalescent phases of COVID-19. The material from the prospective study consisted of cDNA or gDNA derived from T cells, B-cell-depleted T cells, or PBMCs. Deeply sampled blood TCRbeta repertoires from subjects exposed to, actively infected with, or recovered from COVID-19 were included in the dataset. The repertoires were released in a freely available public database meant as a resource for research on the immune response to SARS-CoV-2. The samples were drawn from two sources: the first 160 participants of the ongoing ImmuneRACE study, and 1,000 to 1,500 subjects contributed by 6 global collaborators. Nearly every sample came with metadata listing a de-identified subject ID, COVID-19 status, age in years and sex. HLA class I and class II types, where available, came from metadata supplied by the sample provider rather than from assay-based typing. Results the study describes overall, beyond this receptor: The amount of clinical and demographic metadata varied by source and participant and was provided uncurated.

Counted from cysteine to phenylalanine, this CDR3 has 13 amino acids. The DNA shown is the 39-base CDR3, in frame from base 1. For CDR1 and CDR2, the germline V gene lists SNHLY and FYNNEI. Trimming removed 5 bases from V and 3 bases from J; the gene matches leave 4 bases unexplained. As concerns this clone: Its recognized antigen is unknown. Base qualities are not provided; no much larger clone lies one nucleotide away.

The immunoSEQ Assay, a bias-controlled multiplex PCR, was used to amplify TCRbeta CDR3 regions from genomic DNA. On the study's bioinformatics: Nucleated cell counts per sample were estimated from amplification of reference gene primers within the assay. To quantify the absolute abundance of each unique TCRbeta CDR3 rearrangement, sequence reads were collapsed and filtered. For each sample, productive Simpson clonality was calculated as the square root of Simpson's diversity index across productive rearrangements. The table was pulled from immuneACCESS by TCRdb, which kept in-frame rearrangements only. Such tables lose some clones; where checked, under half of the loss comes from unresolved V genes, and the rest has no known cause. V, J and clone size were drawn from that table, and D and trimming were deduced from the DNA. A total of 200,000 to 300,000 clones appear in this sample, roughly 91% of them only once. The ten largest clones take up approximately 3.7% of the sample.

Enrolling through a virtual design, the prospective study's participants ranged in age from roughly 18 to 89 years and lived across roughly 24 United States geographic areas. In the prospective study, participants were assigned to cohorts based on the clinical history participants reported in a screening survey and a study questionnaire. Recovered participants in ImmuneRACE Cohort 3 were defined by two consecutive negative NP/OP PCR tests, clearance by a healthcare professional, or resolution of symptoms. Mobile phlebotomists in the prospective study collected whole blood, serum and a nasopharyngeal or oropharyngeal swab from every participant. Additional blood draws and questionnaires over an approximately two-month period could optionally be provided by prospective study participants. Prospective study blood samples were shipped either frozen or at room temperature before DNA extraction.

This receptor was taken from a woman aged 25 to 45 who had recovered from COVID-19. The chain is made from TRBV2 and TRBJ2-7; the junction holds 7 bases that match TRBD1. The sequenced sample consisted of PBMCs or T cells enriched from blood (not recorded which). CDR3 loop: CASSPQGFYEQYF. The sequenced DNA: TGTGCCAGCAGTCCACAGGGGTTCTACGAGCAGTACTTC. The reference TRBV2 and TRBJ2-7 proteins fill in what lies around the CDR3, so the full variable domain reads EPEVTQTPSHQVTQMGQEVILRCVPISNHLYFYWYRQILGQKVEFLVSFYNNEISEKSEIFDDQFSVERPDGSNFTLKIRSTKLEDSAMYFCASSPQGFYEQYFGPGTRLTVT.